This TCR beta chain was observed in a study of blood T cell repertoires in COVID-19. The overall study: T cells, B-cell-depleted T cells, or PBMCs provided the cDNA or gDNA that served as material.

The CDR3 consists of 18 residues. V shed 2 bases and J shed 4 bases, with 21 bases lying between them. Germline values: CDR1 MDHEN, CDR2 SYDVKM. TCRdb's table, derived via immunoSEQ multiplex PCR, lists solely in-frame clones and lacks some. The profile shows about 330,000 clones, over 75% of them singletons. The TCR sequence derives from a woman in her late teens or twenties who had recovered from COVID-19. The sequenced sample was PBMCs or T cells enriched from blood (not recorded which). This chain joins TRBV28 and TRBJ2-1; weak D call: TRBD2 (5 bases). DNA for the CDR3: TGTGCCAGCAGTTTAGTCCCTGGACTCTTGGTGGGGTACAATGAGCAGTTCTTC. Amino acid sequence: CASSLVPGLLVGYNEQFF.